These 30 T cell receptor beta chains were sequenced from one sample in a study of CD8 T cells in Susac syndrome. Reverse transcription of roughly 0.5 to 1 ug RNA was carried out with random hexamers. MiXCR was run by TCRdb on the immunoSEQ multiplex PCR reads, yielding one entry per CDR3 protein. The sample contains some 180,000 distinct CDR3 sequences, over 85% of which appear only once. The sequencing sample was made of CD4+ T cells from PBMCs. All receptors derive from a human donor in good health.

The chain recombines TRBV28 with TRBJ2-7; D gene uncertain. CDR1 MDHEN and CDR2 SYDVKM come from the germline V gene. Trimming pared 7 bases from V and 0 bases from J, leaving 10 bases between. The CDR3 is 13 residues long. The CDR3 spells CASTRLNSYEQYF. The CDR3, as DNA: TGTGCCAGCACCAGACTCAACTCCTACGAGCAGTACTTC.

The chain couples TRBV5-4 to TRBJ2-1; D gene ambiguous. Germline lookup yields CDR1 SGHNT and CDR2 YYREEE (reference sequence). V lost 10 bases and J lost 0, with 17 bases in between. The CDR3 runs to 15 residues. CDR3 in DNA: TGTGCCCCAAGGGCGGACCACAGCTCCTACAATGAGCAGTTCTTC. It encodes CAPRADHSSYNEQFF.

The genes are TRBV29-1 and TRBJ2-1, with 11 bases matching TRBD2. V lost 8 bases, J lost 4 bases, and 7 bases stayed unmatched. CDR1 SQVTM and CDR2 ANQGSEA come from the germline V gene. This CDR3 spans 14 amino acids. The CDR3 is CSSKGLAAYNEQFF. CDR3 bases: TGCAGCTCAAAGGGACTAGCGGCTTACAATGAGCAGTTCTTC.

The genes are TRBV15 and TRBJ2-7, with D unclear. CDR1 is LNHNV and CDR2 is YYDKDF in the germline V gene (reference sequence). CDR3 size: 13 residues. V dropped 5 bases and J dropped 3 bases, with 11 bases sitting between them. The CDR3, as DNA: TGTGCCACCAGCGAGGACGGAAACTACGAGCAGTACTTC. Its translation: CATSEDGNYEQYF.

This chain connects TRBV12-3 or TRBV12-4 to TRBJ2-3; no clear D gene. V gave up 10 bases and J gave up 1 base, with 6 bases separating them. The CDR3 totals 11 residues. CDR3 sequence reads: CATRRTDTQYF. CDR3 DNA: TGTGCCACAAGGCGCACAGATACGCAGTATTTT.

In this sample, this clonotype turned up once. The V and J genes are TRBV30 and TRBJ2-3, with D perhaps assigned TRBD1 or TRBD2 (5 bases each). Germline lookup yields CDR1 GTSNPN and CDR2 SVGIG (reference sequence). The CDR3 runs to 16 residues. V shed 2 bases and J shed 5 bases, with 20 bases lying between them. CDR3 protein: CAWSLSRGGSQDTQYF. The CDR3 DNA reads TGTGCCTGGAGTCTCTCAAGGGGTGGGAGTCAAGATACGCAGTATTTT.

The CDR3 loop is CASSTGGTQYF. As DNA, the CDR3 is TGTGCCAGCAGTACGGGAGGAACGCAGTATTTT. The rearrangement uses TRBV27 and TRBJ2-3; 7 bases are a match to TRBD2. The V segment lost 5 bases and the J segment 9 bases; nucleotides outside the gene matches: 2. The CDR3 is 11 amino acids. Per germline, CDR1 MNHEY and CDR2 SMNVEV (reference sequence).

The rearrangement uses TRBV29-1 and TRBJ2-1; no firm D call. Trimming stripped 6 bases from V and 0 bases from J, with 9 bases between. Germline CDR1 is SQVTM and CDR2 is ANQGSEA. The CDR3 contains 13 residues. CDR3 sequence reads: CSVSPYSYNEQFF. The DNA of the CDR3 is TGCAGCGTGTCACCATACTCCTACAATGAGCAGTTCTTC.

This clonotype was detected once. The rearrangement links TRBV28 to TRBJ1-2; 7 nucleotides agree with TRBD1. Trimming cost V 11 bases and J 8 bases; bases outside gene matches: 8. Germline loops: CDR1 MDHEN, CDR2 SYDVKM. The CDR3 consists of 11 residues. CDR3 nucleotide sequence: TGTGCCCACAGGGGACTGGGGGGCTACACCTTC. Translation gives CAHRGLGGYTF.

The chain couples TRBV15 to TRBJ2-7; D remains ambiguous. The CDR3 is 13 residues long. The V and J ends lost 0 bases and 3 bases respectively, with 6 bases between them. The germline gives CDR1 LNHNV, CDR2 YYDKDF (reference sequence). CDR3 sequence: CATSRDLVYEQYF. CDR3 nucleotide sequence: TGTGCCACCAGCAGAGATCTCGTCTACGAGCAGTACTTC.

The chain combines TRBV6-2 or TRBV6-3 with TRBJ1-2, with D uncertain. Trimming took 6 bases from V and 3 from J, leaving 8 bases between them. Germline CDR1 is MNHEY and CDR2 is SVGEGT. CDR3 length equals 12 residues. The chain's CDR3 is CASRPEHYGYTF. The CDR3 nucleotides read TGTGCCAGCAGACCAGAGCACTATGGCTACACCTTC.

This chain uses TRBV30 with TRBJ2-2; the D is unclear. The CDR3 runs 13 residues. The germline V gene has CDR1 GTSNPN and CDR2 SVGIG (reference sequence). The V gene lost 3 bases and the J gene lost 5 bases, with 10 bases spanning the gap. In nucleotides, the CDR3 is TGTGCCTGGAGCGCACGACCTACCGGGGAGCTGTTTTTT. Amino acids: CAWSARPTGELFF.

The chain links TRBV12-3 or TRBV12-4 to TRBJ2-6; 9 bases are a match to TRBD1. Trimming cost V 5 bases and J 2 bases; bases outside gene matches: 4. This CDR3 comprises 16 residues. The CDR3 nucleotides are TGTGCCAGCAGTCCAAGACAGGGGGCTGGGGCCAACGTCCTGACTTTC. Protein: CASSPRQGAGANVLTF.

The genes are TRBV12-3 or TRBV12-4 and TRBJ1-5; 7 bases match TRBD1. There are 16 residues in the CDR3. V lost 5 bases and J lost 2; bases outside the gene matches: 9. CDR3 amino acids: CASSPRQGSGNQPQHF. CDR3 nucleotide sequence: TGTGCCAGCAGTCCACGACAGGGATCCGGCAATCAGCCCCAGCATTTT.

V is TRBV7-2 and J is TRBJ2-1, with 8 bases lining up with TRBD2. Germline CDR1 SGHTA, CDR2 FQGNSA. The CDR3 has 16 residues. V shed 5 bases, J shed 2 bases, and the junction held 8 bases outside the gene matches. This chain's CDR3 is CASSIRLAQPYNEQFF. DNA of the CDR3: TGTGCCAGCAGCATAAGACTAGCGCAGCCCTACAATGAGCAGTTCTTC.

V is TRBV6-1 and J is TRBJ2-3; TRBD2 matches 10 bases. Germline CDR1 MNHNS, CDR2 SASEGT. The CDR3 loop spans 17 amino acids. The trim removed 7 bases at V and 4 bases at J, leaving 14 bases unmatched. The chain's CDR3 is CASIPSGGPWVPDTQYF. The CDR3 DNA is TGTGCCAGCATTCCTAGCGGGGGACCATGGGTCCCAGATACGCAGTATTTT.

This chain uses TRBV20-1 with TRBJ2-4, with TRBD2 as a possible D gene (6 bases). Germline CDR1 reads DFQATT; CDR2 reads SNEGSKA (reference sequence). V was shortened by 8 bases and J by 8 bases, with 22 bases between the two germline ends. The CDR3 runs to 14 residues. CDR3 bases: TGCAGTTCGGCTAGTAGCGGTAATCGGGACATTCAGTACTTC. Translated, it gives CSSASSGNRDIQYF.

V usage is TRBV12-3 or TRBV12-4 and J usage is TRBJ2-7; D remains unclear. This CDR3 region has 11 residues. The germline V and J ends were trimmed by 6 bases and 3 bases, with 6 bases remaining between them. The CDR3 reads CASSFLYEQYF. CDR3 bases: TGTGCCAGCAGCTTTCTCTACGAGCAGTACTTC.

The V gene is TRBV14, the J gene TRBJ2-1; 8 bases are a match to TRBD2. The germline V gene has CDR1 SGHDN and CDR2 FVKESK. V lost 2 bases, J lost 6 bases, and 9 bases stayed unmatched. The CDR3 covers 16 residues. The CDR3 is CASSQHSGIVFNEQFF. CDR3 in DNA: TGTGCCAGCAGCCAACATAGCGGGATCGTTTTCAATGAGCAGTTCTTC.

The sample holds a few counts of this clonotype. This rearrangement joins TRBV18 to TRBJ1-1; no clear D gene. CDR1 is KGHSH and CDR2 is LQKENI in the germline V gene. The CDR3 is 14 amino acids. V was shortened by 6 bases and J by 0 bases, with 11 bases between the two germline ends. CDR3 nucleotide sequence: TGTGCCAGCTCCGTGGCGGGCATGAACACTGAAGCTTTCTTT. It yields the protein CASSVAGMNTEAFF.

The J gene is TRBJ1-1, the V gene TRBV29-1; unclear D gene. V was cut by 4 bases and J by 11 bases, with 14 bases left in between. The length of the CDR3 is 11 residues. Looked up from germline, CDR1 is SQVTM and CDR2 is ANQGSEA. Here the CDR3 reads CSVVLGVLAFF. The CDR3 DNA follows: TGCAGCGTTGTTTTGGGAGTTTTGGCTTTCTTT. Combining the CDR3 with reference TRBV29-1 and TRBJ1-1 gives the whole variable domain SAVISQKPSRDICQRGTSLTIQCQVDSQVTMMFWYRQQPGQSLTLIATANQGSEATYESGFVIDKFPISRPNLTFSTLTVSNMSPEDSSIYLCSVVLGVLAFFGQGTRLTVV.

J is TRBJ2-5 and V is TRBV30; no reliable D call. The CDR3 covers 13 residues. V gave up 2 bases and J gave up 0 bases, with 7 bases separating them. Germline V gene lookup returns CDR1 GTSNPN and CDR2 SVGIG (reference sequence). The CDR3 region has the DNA TGTGCCTGGAGTATAGGGTACCAAGAGACCCAGTACTTC. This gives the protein CAWSIGYQETQYF.

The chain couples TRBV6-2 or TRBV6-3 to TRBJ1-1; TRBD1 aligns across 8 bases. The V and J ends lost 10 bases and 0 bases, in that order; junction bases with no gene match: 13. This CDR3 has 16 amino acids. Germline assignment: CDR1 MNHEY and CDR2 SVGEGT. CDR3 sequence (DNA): TGTGCCACCATGGTCCTGGGACAGGCCATGAACACTGAAGCTTTCTTT. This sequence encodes CATMVLGQAMNTEAFF.

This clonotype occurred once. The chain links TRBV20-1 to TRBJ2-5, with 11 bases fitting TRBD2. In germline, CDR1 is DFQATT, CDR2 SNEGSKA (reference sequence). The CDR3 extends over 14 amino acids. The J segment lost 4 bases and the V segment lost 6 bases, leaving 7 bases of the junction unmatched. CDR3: CSALAGGRGETQYF. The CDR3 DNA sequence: TGCAGTGCCTTAGCGGGAGGGCGGGGAGAGACCCAGTACTTC.

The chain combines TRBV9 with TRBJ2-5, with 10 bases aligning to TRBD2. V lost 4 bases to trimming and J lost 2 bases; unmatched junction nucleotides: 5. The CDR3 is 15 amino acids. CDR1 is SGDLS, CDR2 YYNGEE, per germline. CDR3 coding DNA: TGTGCCAGCAGCCCGCCAGCGGGAGGGCAAGAGACCCAGTACTTC. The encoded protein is CASSPPAGGQETQYF.

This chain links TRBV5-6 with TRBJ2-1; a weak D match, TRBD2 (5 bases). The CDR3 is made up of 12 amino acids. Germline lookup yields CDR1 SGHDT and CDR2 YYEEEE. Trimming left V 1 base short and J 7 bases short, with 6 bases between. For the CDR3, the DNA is TGTGCCAGCAGCTTGTCGGGGAATGAGCAGTTCTTC. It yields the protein CASSLSGNEQFF.

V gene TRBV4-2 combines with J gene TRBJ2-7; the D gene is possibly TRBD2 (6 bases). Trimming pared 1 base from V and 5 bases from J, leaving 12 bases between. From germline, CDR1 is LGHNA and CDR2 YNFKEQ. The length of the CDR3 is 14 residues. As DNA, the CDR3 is TGTGCCAGCAGCCAAGCCGGGAGTCTAAACGAGCAGTACTTC. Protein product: CASSQAGSLNEQYF.

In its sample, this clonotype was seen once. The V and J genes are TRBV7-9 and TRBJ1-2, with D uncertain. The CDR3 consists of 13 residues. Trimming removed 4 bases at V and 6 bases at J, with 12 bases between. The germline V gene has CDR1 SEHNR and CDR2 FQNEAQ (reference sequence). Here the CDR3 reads CASSSLQLNGYTF. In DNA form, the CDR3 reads TGTGCCAGCAGCTCCTTACAGCTTAATGGCTACACCTTC.

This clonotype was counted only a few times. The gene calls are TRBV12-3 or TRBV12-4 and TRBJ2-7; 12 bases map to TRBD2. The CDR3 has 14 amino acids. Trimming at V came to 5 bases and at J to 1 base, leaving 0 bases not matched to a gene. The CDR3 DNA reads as TGTGCCAGCAGTGGACTAGCGGGGTCCTACGAGCAGTACTTC. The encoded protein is CASSGLAGSYEQYF.

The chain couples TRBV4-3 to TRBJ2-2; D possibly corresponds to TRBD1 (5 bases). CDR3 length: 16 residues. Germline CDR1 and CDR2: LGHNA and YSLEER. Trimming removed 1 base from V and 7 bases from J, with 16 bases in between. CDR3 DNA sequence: TGCGCCAGCAGCCAAGTCAGGGTAGTTGCTTACGGGGAGCTGTTTTTT. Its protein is CASSQVRVVAYGELFF.